This TCR beta chain comes out of a study of technical replicates of blood from a handful of donors. Produced via immunoSEQ multiplex PCR; TCRdb's table is partial and in-frame only. The sample lists approximately 17,000 clones, approximately 86% seen once, with approximately 11% in the top ten. This receptor was taken from a human donor in good health. The source material was PBMCs.

The CDR3 reads CASSVNNEQFF. The CDR3 region has the DNA TGTGCCAGCAGCGTAAACAATGAGCAGTTCTTC. V usage is TRBV7-8 and J usage is TRBJ2-1; D unclear. Per germline, CDR1 SGHVS and CDR2 FQNEAQ. The CDR3 covers 11 residues. With 5 bases removed from V and 5 bases from J, the gap between germline ends came to 4 bases.